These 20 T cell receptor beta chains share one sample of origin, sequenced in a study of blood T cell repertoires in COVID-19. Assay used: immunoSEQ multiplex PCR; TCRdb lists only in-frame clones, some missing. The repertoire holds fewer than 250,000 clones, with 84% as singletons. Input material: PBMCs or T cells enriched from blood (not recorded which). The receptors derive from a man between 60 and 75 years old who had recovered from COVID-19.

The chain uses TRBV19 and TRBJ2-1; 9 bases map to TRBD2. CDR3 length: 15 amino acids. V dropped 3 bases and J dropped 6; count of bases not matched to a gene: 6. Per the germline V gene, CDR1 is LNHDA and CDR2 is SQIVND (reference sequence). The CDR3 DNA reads TGTGCCAGTAGTATTTGGACTAGCGCCTCCAATGAGCAGTTCTTC. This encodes CASSIWTSASNEQFF.

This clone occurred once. In DNA, the CDR3 is TGCGCCAGCAGCCTGGGGGCCGGGGATAGGGAGACCCAGTACTTC. This codes for CASSLGAGDRETQYF. The chain combines TRBV5-1 with TRBJ2-5; D possibly corresponds to TRBD1 (6 bases). Germline V CDR1 and CDR2: SGHRS, YFSETQ. The V gene lost 4 bases and the J gene lost 5 bases, with 18 bases spanning the gap. The CDR3 runs to 15 residues.

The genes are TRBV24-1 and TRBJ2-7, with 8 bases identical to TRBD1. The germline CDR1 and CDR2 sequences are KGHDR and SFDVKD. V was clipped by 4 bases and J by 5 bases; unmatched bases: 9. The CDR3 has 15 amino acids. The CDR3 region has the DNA TGTGCCACCAGTGACACGACAGGGGCGGGCCACGAGCAGTACTTC. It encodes CATSDTTGAGHEQYF.

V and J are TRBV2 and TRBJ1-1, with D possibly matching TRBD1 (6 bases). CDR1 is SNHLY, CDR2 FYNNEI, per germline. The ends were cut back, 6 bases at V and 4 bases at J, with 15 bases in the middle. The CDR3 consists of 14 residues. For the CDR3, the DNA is TGTGCCAGCAGCCAGGGGCGTAGGGGCACTGAAGCTTTCTTT. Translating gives CASSQGRRGTEAFF.

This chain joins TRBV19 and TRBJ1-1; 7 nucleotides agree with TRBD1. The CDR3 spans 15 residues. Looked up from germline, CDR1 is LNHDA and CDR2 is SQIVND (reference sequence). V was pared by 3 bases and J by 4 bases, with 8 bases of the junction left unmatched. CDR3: CASSIGQVVGTEAFF. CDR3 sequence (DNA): TGTGCCAGTAGTATCGGACAGGTGGTCGGCACTGAAGCTTTCTTT.

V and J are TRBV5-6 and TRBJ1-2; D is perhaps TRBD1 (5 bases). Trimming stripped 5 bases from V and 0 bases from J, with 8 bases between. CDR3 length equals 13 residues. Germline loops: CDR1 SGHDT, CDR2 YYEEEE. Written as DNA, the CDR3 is TGTGCCAGCAGGTCAGGGTCTAACTATGGCTACACCTTC. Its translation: CASRSGSNYGYTF. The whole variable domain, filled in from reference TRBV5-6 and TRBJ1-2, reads DAGVTQSPTHLIKTRGQQVTLRCSPKSGHDTVSWYQQALGQGPQFIFQYYEEEERQRGNFPDRFSGHQFPNYSSELNVNALLLGDSALYLCASRSGSNYGYTFGSGTRLTVV.

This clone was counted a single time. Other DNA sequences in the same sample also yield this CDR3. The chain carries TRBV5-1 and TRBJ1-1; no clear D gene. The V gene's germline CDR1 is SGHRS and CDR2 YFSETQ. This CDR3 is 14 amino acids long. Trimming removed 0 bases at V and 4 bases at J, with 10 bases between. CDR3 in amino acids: CASSLGTGRTEAFF. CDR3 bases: TGCGCCAGCAGCTTGGGTACGGGTCGCACTGAAGCTTTCTTT.

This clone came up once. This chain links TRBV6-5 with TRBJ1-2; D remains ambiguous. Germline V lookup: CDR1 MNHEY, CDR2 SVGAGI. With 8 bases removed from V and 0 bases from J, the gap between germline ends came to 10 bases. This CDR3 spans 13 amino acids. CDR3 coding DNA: TGTGCCAGCTTCTCTACAGCTAACTATGGCTACACCTTC. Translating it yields CASFSTANYGYTF.

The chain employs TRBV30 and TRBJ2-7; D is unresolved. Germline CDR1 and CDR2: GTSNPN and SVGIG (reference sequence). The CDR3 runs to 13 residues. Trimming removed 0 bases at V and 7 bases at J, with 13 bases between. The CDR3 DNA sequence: TGTGCCTGGAGTGTAGGTCAGCCAGCGGAGCAGTACTTC. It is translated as CAWSVGQPAEQYF.

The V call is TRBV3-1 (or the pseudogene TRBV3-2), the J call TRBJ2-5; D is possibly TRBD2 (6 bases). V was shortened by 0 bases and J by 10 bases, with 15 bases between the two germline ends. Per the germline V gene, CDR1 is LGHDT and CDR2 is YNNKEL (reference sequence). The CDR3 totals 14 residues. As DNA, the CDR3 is TGTGCCAGCAGCCAAGATCTGGCAGGGCGGGACCAGTACTTC. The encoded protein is CASSQDLAGRDQYF.

The CDR3 is CASSQGTSGGNEQFF. In DNA form, the CDR3 reads TGTGCCAGCAGCCAGGGGACTAGCGGGGGAAATGAGCAGTTCTTC. The chain has TRBV4-2 and TRBJ2-1, with 14 bases that match TRBD2. V shed 3 bases, J shed 7 bases, and the junction held 2 bases outside the gene matches. The CDR3 loop spans 15 amino acids. The germline V gene encodes CDR1 LGHNA and CDR2 YNFKEQ.

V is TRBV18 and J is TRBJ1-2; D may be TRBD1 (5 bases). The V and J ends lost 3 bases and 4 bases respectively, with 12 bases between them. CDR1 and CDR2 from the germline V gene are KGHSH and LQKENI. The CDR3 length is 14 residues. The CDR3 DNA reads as TGTGCCAGCTCACCGGGGCAGAACTTCTATGGCTACACCTTC. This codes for CASSPGQNFYGYTF.

CDR3 loop: CASSPGGEQYF. The CDR3 DNA reads TGTGCCAGCAGTCCCGGAGGCGAGCAGTACTTC. The rearrangement uses TRBV12-3 or TRBV12-4 and TRBJ2-7; tentative D call: TRBD2 (5 bases). The CDR3 covers 11 residues. The germline V and J ends were trimmed by 5 bases and 6 bases, with 8 bases remaining between them.

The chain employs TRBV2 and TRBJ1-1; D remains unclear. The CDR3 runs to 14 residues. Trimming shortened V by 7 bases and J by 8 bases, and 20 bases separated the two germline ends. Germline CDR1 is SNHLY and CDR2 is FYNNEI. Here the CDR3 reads CASTDKTAQVEAFF. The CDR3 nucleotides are TGTGCCAGCACCGACAAGACGGCCCAGGTGGAAGCTTTCTTT.

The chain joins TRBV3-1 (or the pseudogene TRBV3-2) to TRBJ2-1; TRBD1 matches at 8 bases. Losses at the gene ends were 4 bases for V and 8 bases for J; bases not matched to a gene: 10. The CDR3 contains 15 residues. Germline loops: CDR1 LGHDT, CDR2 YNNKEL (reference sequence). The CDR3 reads CASSPGQGKVYEQFF. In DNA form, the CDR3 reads TGTGCCAGCAGCCCAGGACAGGGAAAGGTCTATGAGCAGTTCTTC.

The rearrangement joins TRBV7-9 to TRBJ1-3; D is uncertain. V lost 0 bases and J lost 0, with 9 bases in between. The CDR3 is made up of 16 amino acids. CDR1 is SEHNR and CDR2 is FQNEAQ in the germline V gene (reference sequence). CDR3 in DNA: TGTGCCAGCAGCTTAGCCGACACCACCTCTGGAAACACCATATATTTT. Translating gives CASSLADTTSGNTIYF.

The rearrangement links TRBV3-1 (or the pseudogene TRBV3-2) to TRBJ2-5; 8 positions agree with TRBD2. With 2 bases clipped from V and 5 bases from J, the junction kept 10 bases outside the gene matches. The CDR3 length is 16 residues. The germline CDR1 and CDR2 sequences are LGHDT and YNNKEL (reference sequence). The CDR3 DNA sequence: TGTGCCAGCAGCCAATCTGCCGGGGGGGCGGGCGAGACCCAGTACTTC. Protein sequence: CASSQSAGGAGETQYF.

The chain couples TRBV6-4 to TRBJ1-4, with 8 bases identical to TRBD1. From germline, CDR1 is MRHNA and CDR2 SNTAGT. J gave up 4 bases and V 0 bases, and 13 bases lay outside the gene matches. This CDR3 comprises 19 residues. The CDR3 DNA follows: TGTGCCAGCAGTGACTCGAGGACAGGGAATTGGGGGATTAATGAAAAACTGTTTTTT. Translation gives CASSDSRTGNWGINEKLFF.

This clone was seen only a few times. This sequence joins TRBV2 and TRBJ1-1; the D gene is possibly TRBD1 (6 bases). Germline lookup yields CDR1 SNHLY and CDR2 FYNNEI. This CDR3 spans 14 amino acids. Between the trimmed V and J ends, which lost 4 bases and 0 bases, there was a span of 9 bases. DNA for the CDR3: TGTGCCAGCAGTGCGACAGGCCTGAACACTGAAGCTTTCTTT. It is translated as CASSATGLNTEAFF.

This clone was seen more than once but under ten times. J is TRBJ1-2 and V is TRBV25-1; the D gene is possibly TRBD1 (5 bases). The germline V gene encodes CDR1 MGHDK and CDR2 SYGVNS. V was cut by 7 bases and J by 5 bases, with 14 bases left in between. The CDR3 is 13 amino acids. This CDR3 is CASTAWGEYGYTF. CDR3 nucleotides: TGTGCCAGCACTGCGTGGGGGGAGTATGGCTACACCTTC.